Sequencing of this T cell receptor beta chain was carried out in a study of blood T cell repertoires in COVID-19. Trimming pared 4 bases from V and 4 bases from J, leaving 10 bases between. This CDR3 is 13 amino acids long. Two negative PCRs, clearance, or symptom resolution were required of recovered Cohort 3 donors. Authors' analysis steps: Quantification of nucleated cells was approximated via reference gene primer amplification. The method was immunoSEQ multiplex PCR; TCRdb's version includes in-frame clones alone and lacks a portion of them. D and trimming were read from the DNA, whereas the V and J calls and clone size are those reported in that table. The repertoire has about 440,000 clones, 90% of them found once; the top ten carry 0.6% to 0.7%.

Input material: PBMCs or T cells enriched from blood (not recorded which). This receptor was obtained from a man between 18 and 29 years old who had recovered from COVID-19. This sequence joins TRBV12-3 or TRBV12-4 and TRBJ1-2; D is unclear. CDR3 DNA sequence: TGTGCCAGCAGTTCCACGAGGTCCTATGGCTACACCTTC. Translated: CASSSTRSYGYTF.